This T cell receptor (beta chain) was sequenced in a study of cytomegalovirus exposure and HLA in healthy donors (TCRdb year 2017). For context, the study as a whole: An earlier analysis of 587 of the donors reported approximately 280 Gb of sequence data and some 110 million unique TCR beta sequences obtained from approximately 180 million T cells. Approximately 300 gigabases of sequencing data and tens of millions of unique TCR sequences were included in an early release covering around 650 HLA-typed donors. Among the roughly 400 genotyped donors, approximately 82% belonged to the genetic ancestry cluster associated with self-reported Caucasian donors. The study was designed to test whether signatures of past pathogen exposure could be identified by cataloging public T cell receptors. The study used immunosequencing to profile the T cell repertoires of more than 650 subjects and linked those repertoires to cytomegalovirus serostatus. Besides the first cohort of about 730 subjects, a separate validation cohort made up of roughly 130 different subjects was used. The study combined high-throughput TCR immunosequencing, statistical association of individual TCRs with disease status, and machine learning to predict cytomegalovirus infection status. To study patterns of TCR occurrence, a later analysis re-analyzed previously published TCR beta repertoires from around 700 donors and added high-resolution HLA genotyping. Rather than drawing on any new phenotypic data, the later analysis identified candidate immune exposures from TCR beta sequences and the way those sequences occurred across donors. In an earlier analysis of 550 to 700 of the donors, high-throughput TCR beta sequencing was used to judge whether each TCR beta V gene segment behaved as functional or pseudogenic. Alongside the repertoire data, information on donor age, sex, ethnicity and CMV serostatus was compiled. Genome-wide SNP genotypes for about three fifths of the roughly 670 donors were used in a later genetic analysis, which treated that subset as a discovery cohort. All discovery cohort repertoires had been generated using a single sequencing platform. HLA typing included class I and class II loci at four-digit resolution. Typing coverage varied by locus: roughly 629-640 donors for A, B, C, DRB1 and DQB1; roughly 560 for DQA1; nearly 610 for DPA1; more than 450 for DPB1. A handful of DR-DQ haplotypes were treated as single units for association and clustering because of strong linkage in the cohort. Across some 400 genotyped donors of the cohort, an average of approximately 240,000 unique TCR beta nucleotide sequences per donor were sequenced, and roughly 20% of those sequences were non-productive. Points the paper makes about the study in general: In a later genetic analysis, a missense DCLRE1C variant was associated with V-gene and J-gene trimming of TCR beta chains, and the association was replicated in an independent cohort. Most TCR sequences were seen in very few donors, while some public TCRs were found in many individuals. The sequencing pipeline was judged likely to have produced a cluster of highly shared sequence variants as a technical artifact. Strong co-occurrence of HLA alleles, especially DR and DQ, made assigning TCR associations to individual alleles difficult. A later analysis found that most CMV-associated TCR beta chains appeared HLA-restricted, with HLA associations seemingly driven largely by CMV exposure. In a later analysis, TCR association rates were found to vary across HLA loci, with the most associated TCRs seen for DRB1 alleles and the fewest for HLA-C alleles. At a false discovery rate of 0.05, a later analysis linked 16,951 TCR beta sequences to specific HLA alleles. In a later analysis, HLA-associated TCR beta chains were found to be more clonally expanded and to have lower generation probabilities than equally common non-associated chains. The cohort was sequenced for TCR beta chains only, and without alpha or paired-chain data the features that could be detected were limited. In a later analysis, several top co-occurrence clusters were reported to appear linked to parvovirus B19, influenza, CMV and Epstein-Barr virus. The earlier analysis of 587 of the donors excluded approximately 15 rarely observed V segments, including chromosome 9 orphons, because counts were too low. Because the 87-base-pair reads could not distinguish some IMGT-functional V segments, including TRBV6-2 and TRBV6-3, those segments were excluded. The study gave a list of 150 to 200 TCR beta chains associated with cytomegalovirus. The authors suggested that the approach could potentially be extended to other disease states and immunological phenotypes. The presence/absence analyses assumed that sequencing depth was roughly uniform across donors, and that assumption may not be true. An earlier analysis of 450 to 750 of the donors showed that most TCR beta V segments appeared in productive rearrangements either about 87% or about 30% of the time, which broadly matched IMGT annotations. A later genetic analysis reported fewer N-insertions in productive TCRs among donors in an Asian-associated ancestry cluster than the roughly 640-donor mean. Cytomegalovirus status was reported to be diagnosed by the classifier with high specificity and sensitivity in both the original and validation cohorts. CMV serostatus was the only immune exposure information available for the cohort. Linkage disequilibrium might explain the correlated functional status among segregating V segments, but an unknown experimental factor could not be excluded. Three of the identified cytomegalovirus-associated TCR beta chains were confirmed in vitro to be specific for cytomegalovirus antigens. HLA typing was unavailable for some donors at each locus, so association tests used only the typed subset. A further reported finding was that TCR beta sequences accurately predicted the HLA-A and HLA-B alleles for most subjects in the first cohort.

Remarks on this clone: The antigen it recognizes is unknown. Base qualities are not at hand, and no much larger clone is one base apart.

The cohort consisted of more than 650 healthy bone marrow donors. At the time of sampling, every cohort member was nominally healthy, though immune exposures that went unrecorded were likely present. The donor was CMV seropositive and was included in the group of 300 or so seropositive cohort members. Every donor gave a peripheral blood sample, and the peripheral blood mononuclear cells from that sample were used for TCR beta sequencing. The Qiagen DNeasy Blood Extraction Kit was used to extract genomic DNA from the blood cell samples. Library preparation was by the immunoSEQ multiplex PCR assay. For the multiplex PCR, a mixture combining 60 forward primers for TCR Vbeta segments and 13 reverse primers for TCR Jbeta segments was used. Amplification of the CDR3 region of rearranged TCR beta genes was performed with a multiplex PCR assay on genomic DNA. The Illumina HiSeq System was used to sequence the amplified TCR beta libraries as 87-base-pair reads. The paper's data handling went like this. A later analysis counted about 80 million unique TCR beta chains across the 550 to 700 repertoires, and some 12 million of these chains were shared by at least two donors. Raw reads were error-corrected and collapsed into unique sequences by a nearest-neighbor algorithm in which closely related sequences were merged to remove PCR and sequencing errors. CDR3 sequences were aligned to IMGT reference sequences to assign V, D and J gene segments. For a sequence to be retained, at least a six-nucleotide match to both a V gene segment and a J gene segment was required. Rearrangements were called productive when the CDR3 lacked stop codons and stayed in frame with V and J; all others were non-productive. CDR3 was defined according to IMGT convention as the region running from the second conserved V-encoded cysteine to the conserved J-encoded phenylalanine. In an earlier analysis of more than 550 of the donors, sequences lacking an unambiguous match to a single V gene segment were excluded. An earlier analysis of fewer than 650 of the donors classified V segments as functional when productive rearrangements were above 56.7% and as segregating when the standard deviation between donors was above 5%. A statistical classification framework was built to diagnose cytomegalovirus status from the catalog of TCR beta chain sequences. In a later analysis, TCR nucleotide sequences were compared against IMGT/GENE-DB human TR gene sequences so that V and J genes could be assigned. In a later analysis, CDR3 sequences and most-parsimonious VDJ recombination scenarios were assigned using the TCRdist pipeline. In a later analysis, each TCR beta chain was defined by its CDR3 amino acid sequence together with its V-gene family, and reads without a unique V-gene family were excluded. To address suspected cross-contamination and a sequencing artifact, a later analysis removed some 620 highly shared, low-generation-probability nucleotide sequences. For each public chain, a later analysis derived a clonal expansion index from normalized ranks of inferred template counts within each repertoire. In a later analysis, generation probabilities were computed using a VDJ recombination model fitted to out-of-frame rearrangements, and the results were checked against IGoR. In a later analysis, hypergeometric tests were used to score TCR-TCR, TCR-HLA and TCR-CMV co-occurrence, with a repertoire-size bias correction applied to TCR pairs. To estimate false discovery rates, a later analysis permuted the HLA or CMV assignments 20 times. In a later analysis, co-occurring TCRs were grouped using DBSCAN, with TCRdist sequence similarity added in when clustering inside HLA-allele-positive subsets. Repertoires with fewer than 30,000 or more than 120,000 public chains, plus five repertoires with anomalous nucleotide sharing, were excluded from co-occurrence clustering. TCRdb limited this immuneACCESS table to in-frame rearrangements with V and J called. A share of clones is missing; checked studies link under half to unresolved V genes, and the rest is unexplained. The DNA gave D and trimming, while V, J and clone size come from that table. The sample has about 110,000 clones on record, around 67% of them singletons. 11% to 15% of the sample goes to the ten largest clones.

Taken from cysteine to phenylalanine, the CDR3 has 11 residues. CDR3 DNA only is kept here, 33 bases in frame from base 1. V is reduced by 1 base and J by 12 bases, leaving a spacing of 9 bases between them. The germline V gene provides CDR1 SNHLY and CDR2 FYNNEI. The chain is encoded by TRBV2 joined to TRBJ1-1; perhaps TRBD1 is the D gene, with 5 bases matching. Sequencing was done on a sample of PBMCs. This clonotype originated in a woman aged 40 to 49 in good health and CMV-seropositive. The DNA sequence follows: TGTGCCAGCAGTGAAGGCAGGGTGTCTTTCTTT. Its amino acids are CASSEGRVSFF.